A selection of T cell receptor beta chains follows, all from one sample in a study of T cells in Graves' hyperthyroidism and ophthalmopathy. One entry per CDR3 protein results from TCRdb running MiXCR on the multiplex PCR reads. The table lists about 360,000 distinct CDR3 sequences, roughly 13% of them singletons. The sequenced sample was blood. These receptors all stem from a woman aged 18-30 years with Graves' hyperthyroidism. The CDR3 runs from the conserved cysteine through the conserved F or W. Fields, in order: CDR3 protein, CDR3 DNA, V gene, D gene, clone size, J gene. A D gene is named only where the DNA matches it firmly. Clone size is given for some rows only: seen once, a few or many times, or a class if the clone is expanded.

CASTASGSETQYF	TGTGCCAGTACTGCTAGCGGGAGTGAGACCCAGTACTTC	TRBV19	TRBD2	many	TRBJ2-5
CASSLDRYSSYNEQFF	TGCGCCAGCAGCTTAGACAGGTACAGCTCCTACAATGAGCAGTTCTTC	TRBV5-1	-	many	TRBJ2-1
CASSVVSHTDTQYF	TGTGCCAGCAGCGTAGTATCCCACACAGATACGCAGTATTTT	TRBV9	-	few	TRBJ2-3
CASSPATLAGGGNEQFF	TGCGCCAGCAGCCCAGCGACTCTAGCGGGAGGGGGTAATGAGCAGTTCTTC	TRBV5-1	TRBD2	few	TRBJ2-1
CASSRQGGRGGSEAFF	TGTGCCAGCAGCCGACAGGGGGGGAGGGGTGGGTCTGAAGCTTTCTTT	TRBV11-2	TRBD1	many	TRBJ1-1
CSVESFTGVGANVLTF	TGCAGCGTTGAAAGTTTCACCGGGGTCGGGGCCAACGTCCTGACTTTC	TRBV29-1	-	-	TRBJ2-6
CASSFGTGVDGNTIYF	TGTGCCAGCAGTTTCGGCACAGGGGTAGACGGAAACACCATATATTTT	TRBV12-3/TRBV12-4	TRBD1	-	TRBJ1-3
CASSKQGSEAFF	TGCGCCAGCAGCAAACAGGGTTCTGAAGCTTTCTTT	TRBV5-1	-	many	TRBJ1-1
CASSRTRGASGNTIYF	TGTGCCAGCAGCCGGACGAGGGGGGCTTCTGGAAACACCATATATTTT	TRBV3-1	-	few	TRBJ1-3
CASSKGVAGGTNEQFF	TGTGCCAGCAGCAAGGGCGTAGCGGGGGGGACTAATGAGCAGTTCTTC	TRBV6-1	TRBD2	many	TRBJ2-1
CASSQGTGVYGYTF	TGTGCCAGCAGCCAAGGGACAGGGGTTTATGGCTACACCTTC	TRBV3-1	TRBD1	many	TRBJ1-2
CAISSGGSEKLFF	TGTGCCATCAGCTCAGGGGGCTCTGAAAAGCTGTTTTTT	TRBV10-3	TRBD1	-	TRBJ1-4
CSARDLPLHTEQYF	TGCAGTGCTAGGGACCTTCCCCTCCATACGGAGCAGTACTTC	TRBV20-1	-	few	TRBJ2-7
CASSDSGTDTQYF	TGTGCCAGCAGTGACTCCGGGACAGATACGCAGTATTTT	TRBV7-3	-	many	TRBJ2-3
CASSNTEAFF	TGTGCCAGCAGCAACACTGAAGCTTTCTTT	TRBV11-2	-	-	TRBJ1-1
CASSVGTSGNFEQFF	TGTGCCAGCAGCGTGGGGACTAGCGGGAACTTTGAGCAGTTCTTC	TRBV9	TRBD2	few	TRBJ2-1
CASSESRTGDTEAFF	TGCGCCAGCAGTGAGTCAAGGACAGGGGACACTGAAGCTTTCTTT	TRBV10-1	TRBD1	many	TRBJ1-1
CASSPRQDLLDEQYF	TGTGCCAGCAGCCCCCGCCAGGACCTACTTGACGAGCAGTACTTC	TRBV9	-	-	TRBJ2-7
CASSLGTGTSSSYNSPLHF	TGTGCCAGCAGCTTAGGGACAGGAACCTCGAGCTCCTATAATTCACCCCTCCACTTT	TRBV13	-	-	TRBJ1-6
CASSLGGYTF	TGTGCCAGCAGCCTGGGAGGCTACACCTTC	TRBV6-1	-	many	TRBJ1-2
CASSPPMVAGGYNEQFF	TGTGCCAGCAGTCCCCCAATGGTAGCGGGAGGGTACAATGAGCAGTTCTTC	TRBV28	TRBD2	many	TRBJ2-1
CASSLLANGETQYF	TGTGCCAGCAGCTTATTAGCGAATGGAGAGACCCAGTACTTC	TRBV7-6	-	many	TRBJ2-5
CASSRLVGPYNEQFF	TGTGCCAGCAGCCGTTTAGTCGGGCCCTACAATGAGCAGTTCTTC	TRBV5-6	-	once	TRBJ2-1
CASSQDLGTGGLFF	TGTGCCAGCAGCCAAGATCTTGGGACAGGAGGACTGTTTTTT	TRBV3-1	TRBD1	many	TRBJ1-4
CASSQDDKTQYF	TGCGCCAGCAGCCAAGATGACAAGACCCAGTACTTC	TRBV4-3	-	many	TRBJ2-5
CASSIQPGSSPLHF	TGTGCCAGTAGTATTCAGCCCGGGAGTTCACCCCTCCACTTT	TRBV19	-	-	TRBJ1-6
CSAPRGASNQPQHF	TGCAGTGCTCCTCGGGGGGCCAGCAATCAGCCCCAGCATTTT	TRBV20-1	-	many	TRBJ1-5
CASSRTSGGTDTQYF	TGTGCCAGCAGCCGGACTAGCGGGGGCACAGATACGCAGTATTTT	TRBV7-6	TRBD2	many	TRBJ2-3
CASQGNRGHYEQYF	TGTGCCAGCCAGGGAAACAGGGGGCACTACGAGCAGTACTTC	TRBV5-8	TRBD1	many	TRBJ2-7
CASSFDRGQEQFF	TGTGCCAGCAGCTTCGACAGGGGGCAGGAGCAGTTCTTC	TRBV7-8	TRBD1	many	TRBJ2-1